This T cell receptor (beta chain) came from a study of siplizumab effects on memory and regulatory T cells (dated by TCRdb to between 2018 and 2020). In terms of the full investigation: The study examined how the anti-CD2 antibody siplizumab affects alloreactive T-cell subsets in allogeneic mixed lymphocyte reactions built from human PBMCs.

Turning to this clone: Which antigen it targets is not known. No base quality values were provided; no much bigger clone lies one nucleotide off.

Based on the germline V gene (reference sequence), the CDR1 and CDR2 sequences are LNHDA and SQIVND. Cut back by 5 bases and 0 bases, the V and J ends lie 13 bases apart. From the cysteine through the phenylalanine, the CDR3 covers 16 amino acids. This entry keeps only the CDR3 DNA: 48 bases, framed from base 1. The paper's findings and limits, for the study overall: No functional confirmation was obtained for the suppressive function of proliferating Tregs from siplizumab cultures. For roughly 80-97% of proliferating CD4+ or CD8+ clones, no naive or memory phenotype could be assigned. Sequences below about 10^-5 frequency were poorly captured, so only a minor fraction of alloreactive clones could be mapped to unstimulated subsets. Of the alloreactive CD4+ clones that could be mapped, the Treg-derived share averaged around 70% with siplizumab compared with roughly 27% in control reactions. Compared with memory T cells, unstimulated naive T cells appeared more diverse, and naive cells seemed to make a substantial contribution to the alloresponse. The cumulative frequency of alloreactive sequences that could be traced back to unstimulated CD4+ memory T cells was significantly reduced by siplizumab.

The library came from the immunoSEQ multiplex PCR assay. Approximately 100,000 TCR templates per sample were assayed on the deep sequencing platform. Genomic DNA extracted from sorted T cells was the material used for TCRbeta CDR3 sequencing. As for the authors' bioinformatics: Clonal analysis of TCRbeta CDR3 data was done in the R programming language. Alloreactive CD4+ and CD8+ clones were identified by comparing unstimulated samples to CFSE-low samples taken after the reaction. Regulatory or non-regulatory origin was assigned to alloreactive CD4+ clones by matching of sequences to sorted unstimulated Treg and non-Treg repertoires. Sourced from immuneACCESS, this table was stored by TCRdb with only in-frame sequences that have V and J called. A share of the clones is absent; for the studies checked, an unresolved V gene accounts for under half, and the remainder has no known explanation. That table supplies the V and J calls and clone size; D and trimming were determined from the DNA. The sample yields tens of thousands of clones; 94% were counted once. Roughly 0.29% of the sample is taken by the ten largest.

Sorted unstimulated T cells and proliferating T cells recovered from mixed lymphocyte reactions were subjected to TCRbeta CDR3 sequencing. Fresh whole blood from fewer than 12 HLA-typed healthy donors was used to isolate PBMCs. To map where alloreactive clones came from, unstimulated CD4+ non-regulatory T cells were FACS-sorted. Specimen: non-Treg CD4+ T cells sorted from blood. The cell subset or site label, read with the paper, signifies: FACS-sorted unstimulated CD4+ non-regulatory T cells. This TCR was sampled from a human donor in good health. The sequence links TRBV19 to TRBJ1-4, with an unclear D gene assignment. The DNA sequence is TGTGCCAGTAGTCCCGATTTTGCCCCAACTAATGAAAAACTGTTTTTT. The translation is CASSPDFAPTNEKLFF.